This T cell receptor beta chain stems from a study of STAT5B mutations in CD4+ large granular lymphocyte leukemia. Whole-study results and caveats: Without HLA matching, higher CD4+ than CD8+ T-LGLL clonality could reflect small sample size. Without putative leukemic clones, patient CD4-sorted repertoires remained more clonal than healthy CD4+ repertoires.

Looked up from germline, CDR1 is SGHRS and CDR2 is YFSETQ. The CDR3 is 14 amino acids. V lost 4 bases, J lost 4 bases, and 11 bases lay in between. Sequencing was at survey level. Per the authors' pipeline: Lowest detectable productive clonotype frequency was 2.59 x 10-5. TCRdb keeps only in-frame clones here, not all; method: immunoSEQ multiplex PCR. V, J and clone size are taken as reported in that table, and D and trimming were inferred from the DNA itself. The sample records 20,000 to 25,000 clones, roughly 78% being singletons. A remark on this clone: The antigen remains unidentified.

This clonotype was sampled from a human donor in good health. This chain links TRBV5-1 with TRBJ1-4; weak D call: TRBD1 (5 bases). Sample: CD4+ T cells from blood buffy coats. The CDR3 loop reads CASSPGQGNEKLFF. The CDR3 DNA reads TGCGCCAGCAGCCCGGGGCAGGGTAATGAAAAACTGTTTTTT.